A single T cell receptor beta chain is shown here with its context. The ends were cut back, 6 bases at V and 6 bases at J, with 12 bases in the middle. Looked up from germline, CDR1 is MNHNS and CDR2 is SASEGT. The CDR3 totals 12 residues. TCRdb keeps only in-frame clones here, not all; method: immunoSEQ multiplex PCR. The sample consists of around 21,000 clones, around 80% of them appearing once. These data belong to a study of sequential checkpoint blockade in melanoma. Background on the study: Arm A got nivolumab then ipilimumab; arm B the reverse, 1:1. After both sequences, patients received maintenance nivolumab.

The sample's treatment: randomized to nivolumab then ipilimumab (arm A) or the reverse (arm B). No patient had prior DNA-damaging chemotherapy. Live CD3+CD8+ CD19− CD56− cells were sorted from PBMCs. The V call is TRBV6-1, the J call TRBJ2-7, with D possibly being TRBD1 (6 bases). The origin of this receptor is a human donor with melanoma. The material was CD8+ T cells sorted from blood (inferred from file names), obtained from a patient given nivolumab and ipilimumab in sequence. The CDR3 nucleotides read TGTGCCAGCAGGCTGGCAGGGGTCGAGCAGTACTTC. Translated: CASRLAGVEQYF.